The clone carrying this T cell receptor (beta chain) was observed a single time. Method: immunoSEQ multiplex PCR; TCRdb's copy keeps in-frame clones and lacks some. The sample holds about 340,000 clones, 85% to 95% seen once. The data derive from a study of brain T cells in children with intractable seizures. The time point: blood from clinic visit 5 months post-surgery; TSC patient then seizure free. Pre-surgery treatment included at least one anti-epileptic drug. The J segment lost 2 bases and the V segment lost 2 bases, leaving 0 bases of the junction unmatched. The CDR3 is 15 residues long. Germline V lookup: CDR1 SGHTA, CDR2 FQGNSA.

The specimen was peripheral blood, collected approximately 5 months after surgery. The rearrangement uses TRBV7-2 and TRBJ2-7; 13 nucleotides line up with TRBD2. The receptor was derived from a boy less than two years old with tuberous sclerosis and intractable seizures. The CDR3: CASSLTSGGAYEQYF. DNA for the CDR3: TGTGCCAGCAGCTTAACTAGCGGGGGGGCCTACGAGCAGTACTTC.